This TCR beta chain stems from a study of regulatory T cells in long-lasting Graves disease. The wider study: Antithyroid drugs had been given to newly diagnosed Graves' patients for under 3 months.

For TCR beta, libraries came from iRepertoire HTBI primers and Arm-PCR of CDR3 regions. TCRdb re-derived calls from the multiplex PCR reads in MiXCR, one entry per CDR3 protein. The top ten hold 30% of the sample, which has approximately 350,000 distinct CDR3 sequences, around 15% seen once. For this clonotype: As yet, its antigen is unknown.

Trimming pared 0 bases from V and 0 bases from J, leaving 9 bases between. Germline V CDR1 and CDR2: MNHEY, SVGEGT. The CDR3 sequence is 16 residues long. Time point meaning: newly diagnosed GD, antithyroid drugs for less than 3 months. The TCR library was prepared using RNA isolated from PBMCs. Points from the study as a whole: Persistent patients had a count of shared public clonotypes (2,741) that exceeded that of new patients (around 960). Persistent disease preferred TRBV28, TRBJ1-2 and TRBJ2-5.

The sample was also linked to a second study, of T cells in Graves' hyperthyroidism and ophthalmopathy.

The sequencing used peripheral blood mononuclear cells (PBMCs), collected at new diagnosis, from a patient treated with antithyroid drugs. The TCR comes from a man aged 40-49 years with Graves disease. V and J are TRBV6-2 or TRBV6-3 and TRBJ1-5; D is undetermined. The chain's CDR3 is CASSYSDLPSNQPQHF. CDR3 in DNA: TGTGCCAGCAGTTACTCGGATCTCCCTAGCAATCAGCCCCAGCATTTT.